This T cell receptor (beta chain) derives from a study of shared clonotypes between healthy human individuals. In germline, CDR1 is MNHEY, CDR2 SVGAGI. The V end was cut by 2 bases, the J end by 3 bases, with 11 bases between. The CDR3 loop spans 14 amino acids. Libraries were prepared by immunoSEQ multiplex PCR; TCRdb keeps only in-frame clonotypes and omits some of them. The sample shows around 1.4 million clones, about 98.5% of them seen only once. This clonotype was obtained from a man in his thirties or forties in good health. The gene calls are TRBV6-5 and TRBJ2-7; no firm D call. Sequenced: naive CD4+ T cells sorted from blood. The sample's subset: CD45RA+ positively selected. CDR3: CASSYNTLLYEQYF. The CDR3 region has the DNA TGTGCCAGCAGTTACAATACACTCCTCTACGAGCAGTACTTC.